Listed here are 19 T cell receptor beta chains from one sample, sequenced in a study of blood T cell repertoires in COVID-19. Produced via immunoSEQ multiplex PCR; TCRdb's table is partial and in-frame only. The data show roughly 240,000 clones, approximately 90% seen once. Sequenced input: peripheral blood. These receptors were taken from a man between 18 and 29 years old with active or convalescent COVID-19.

The genes are TRBV29-1 and TRBJ2-7, with D possibly TRBD1 on 5 matching bases. Germline lookup yields CDR1 SQVTM and CDR2 ANQGSEA. This CDR3 comprises 13 residues. Trimming cost V 4 bases and J 1 base, with 11 bases left between them. CDR3 sequence: CSVGSTESYEQYF. The CDR3 region has the DNA TGCAGCGTTGGTTCGACAGAATCCTACGAGCAGTACTTC.

The chain employs TRBV28 and TRBJ2-7; 8 bases map to TRBD1. The CDR3 has 13 residues. The V and J ends lost 3 bases and 4 bases, in that order; junction bases with no gene match: 2. Germline V gene sequence: CDR1 MDHEN, CDR2 SYDVKM. The CDR3 region has the DNA TGTGCCAGCAGTTTTCAGGGGGCTTACGAGCAGTACTTC. It encodes CASSFQGAYEQYF.

The chain employs TRBV9 and TRBJ1-6; the D gene is possibly TRBD1 (5 bases). Trimming left V 0 bases short and J 10 bases short, with 20 bases between. CDR3 size: 17 residues. Per the germline V gene, CDR1 is SGDLS and CDR2 is YYNGEE. CDR3 DNA sequence: TGTGCCAGCAGCGTAGGAGCAGGGCCCGACCTCAGGTCACCCCTCCACTTT. Amino acid sequence: CASSVGAGPDLRSPLHF.

The rearrangement joins TRBV30 to TRBJ1-1, with D maybe TRBD1 (5 bases). With 0 bases removed from V and 3 bases from J, the gap between germline ends came to 14 bases. This CDR3 is built from 15 residues. The germline gives CDR1 GTSNPN, CDR2 SVGIG (reference sequence). CDR3 protein: CAWSVGGGGDTEAFF. In DNA, the CDR3 is TGTGCCTGGAGTGTAGGTGGGGGAGGCGACACTGAAGCTTTCTTT.

In nucleotides, the CDR3 is TGTGCCAGCAGTGACCGACAGGGTTACTACGAGCAGTACTTC. Residues: CASSDRQGYYEQYF. The chain is built from TRBV14 and TRBJ2-7, with 7 bases matching TRBD1. With 6 bases clipped from V and 3 bases from J, the junction kept 8 bases outside the gene matches. This CDR3 comprises 14 residues. CDR1 is SGHDN, CDR2 FVKESK, per germline.

The sample holds one count of this clone. The chain links TRBV5-4 to TRBJ1-4, with unresolved D. CDR3 size: 12 residues. The V gene lost 2 bases and the J gene lost 11 bases, with 10 bases spanning the gap. Germline V gene lookup returns CDR1 SGHNT and CDR2 YYREEE (reference sequence). CDR3 sequence reads: CASSLPGQKLFF. The DNA of the CDR3 is TGTGCCAGCAGCTTACCAGGCCAGAAACTGTTTTTT.

The V call is TRBV4-3, the J call TRBJ2-2; maybe TRBD2 (5 bases). This CDR3 is built from 16 residues. From germline, CDR1 is LGHNA and CDR2 YSLEER. Between the trimmed V and J ends, which lost 0 bases and 0 bases, there was a span of 8 bases. The CDR3 sequence: CASSQDVAPNTGELFF. The CDR3 DNA sequence: TGCGCCAGCAGCCAAGATGTAGCGCCGAACACCGGGGAGCTGTTTTTT.

The genes are TRBV11-2 and TRBJ1-6; a weak D match, TRBD1 (6 bases). V was trimmed by 3 bases and J by 4 bases, leaving 13 bases between them. CDR1 is SGHAT and CDR2 is FQNNGV in the germline V gene. The CDR3 covers 16 residues. The CDR3 reads CASSLGDIAYNSPLHF. As DNA, the CDR3 is TGTGCCAGCAGCTTGGGGGACATTGCTTATAATTCACCCCTCCACTTT.

The CDR3 protein is CASSLFAGEDNEQFF. As DNA, the CDR3 is TGTGCCAGCAGCTTATTTGCGGGAGAGGACAATGAGCAGTTCTTC. V usage is TRBV7-6 and J usage is TRBJ2-1, with 7 nucleotides matching TRBD2. The trim removed 2 bases at V and 5 bases at J, leaving 6 bases unmatched. This CDR3 is built from 15 residues. CDR1 and CDR2 from the germline V gene are SGHVS and FNYEAQ.

This chain uses TRBV30 with TRBJ1-4, with TRBD1 as a possible D gene (5 bases). This CDR3 has 15 amino acids. Germline V gives CDR1 GTSNPN, CDR2 SVGIG (reference sequence). Trimming stripped 2 bases from V and 7 bases from J, with 17 bases between. The CDR3 DNA reads TGTGCCTGGAGTACTCTTGGGCGGGACGCTGAAAAACTGTTTTTT. It yields the protein CAWSTLGRDAEKLFF. Full variable domain (missing parts from reference TRBV30 and TRBJ1-4): SQTIHQWPATLVQPVGSPLSLECTVEGTSNPNLYWYRQAAGRGLQLLFYSVGIGQISSEVPQNLSASRPQDRQFILSSKKLLLSDSGFYLCAWSTLGRDAEKLFFGSGTQLSVL.

The chain is built from TRBV9 and TRBJ2-1, with 9 bases aligning to TRBD1. The CDR3 is 15 residues long. Germline V gives CDR1 SGDLS, CDR2 YYNGEE. The V gene end was trimmed by 3 bases and the J gene end by 4 bases; junction bases not matched to a gene: 5. Here the CDR3 reads CASSATGGVYNEQFF. In nucleotides, the CDR3 is TGTGCCAGCAGCGCGACAGGGGGGGTATACAATGAGCAGTTCTTC.

The chain is built from TRBV28 and TRBJ1-5, with 7 bases aligning to TRBD1. The trim removed 5 bases at V and 6 bases at J, leaving 7 bases unmatched. The CDR3 length is 14 residues. Germline-derived CDR1 and CDR2 are MDHEN and SYDVKM. The CDR3 reads CASSRGTVIQPQHF. CDR3 nucleotides: TGTGCCAGCAGTAGAGGGACAGTCATTCAGCCCCAGCATTTT.

This clone was seen more than once but under ten times. The CDR3 sequence: CASSPIPDSYTGELFF. In DNA, the CDR3 is TGTGCCAGCAGCCCCATCCCGGACAGCTACACCGGGGAGCTGTTTTTT. The J gene is TRBJ2-2, the V gene TRBV9; perhaps TRBD1 as D (6 bases). The CDR3 length is 16 residues. Germline CDR1 reads SGDLS; CDR2 reads YYNGEE. V lost 4 bases to trimming and J lost 3 bases, with 16 bases between them. Looking up the rest from reference TRBV9 and TRBJ2-2 gives the full variable domain: DSGVTQTPKHLITATGQRVTLRCSPRSGDLSVYWYQQSLDQGLQFLIQYYNGEERAKGNILERFSAQQFPDLHSELNLSSLELGDSALYFCASSPIPDSYTGELFFGEGSRLTVL.

The table lists this clone with a few counts. Within the sample, other DNA sequences also encode this same CDR3. The CDR3 spells CASSFPDTQYF. CDR3 sequence (DNA): TGTGCCAGCAGTTTCCCTGATACGCAGTATTTT. The J gene is TRBJ2-3, the V gene TRBV6-2 or TRBV6-3; D uncertain. The germline V and J ends were trimmed by 4 bases and 6 bases, with 5 bases remaining between them. Germline values: CDR1 MNHEY, CDR2 SVGEGT. The CDR3 length is 11 residues.

This clone was recorded once. CDR3 sequence reads: CASSNGQNYGYTF. The CDR3 DNA is TGTGCCAGCAGTAACGGACAGAACTATGGCTACACCTTC. This chain joins TRBV6-5 and TRBJ1-2; a possible D gene is TRBD1 (6 bases). Trimming removed 5 bases at V and 2 bases at J, with 9 bases between. Germline loops: CDR1 MNHEY, CDR2 SVGAGI. The CDR3 has 13 residues.

The J gene is TRBJ2-5, the V gene TRBV5-4, with TRBD1 identical over 11 bases. The CDR3 covers 13 residues. In germline, CDR1 is SGHNT, CDR2 YYREEE (reference sequence). Trimming at V came to 7 bases and at J to 4 bases, leaving 3 bases not matched to a gene. The CDR3 sequence: CASEDRGRETQYF. In DNA form, the CDR3 reads TGTGCCAGCGAGGACAGGGGGCGAGAGACCCAGTACTTC.

The chain employs TRBV2 and TRBJ1-6; D is perhaps TRBD1 (6 bases). Trimming took 7 bases from V and 10 from J, leaving 14 bases between them. The CDR3 is 13 amino acids. Germline V gives CDR1 SNHLY, CDR2 FYNNEI. CDR3 sequence: CASKGGSGSPLHF. CDR3 sequence (DNA): TGTGCCAGCAAAGGGGGATCTGGATCACCCCTCCACTTT.

The sample holds one count of this clone. This chain connects TRBV6-5 to TRBJ2-1; TRBD2 agrees at 12 bases. The trim removed 6 bases at V and 12 bases at J, leaving 12 bases unmatched. The length of the CDR3 is 15 residues. CDR1 MNHEY and CDR2 SVGAGI come from the germline V gene. The CDR3 DNA follows: TGTGCCAGCAGCTCTACTCTAGCGGGAGGGGAGGGGCAGTTCTTC. Its protein product is CASSSTLAGGEGQFF.

The chain uses TRBV5-1 and TRBJ1-2; 7 bases line up with TRBD1. The CDR3 is 17 residues long. Per germline, CDR1 SGHRS and CDR2 YFSETQ. J lost 2 bases, V lost 2 bases, and 12 bases had no gene match. CDR3 residues: CASSFFFRDSLNYGYTF. In DNA, the CDR3 is TGCGCCAGCAGCTTCTTCTTCCGGGACAGCCTGAACTATGGCTACACCTTC.